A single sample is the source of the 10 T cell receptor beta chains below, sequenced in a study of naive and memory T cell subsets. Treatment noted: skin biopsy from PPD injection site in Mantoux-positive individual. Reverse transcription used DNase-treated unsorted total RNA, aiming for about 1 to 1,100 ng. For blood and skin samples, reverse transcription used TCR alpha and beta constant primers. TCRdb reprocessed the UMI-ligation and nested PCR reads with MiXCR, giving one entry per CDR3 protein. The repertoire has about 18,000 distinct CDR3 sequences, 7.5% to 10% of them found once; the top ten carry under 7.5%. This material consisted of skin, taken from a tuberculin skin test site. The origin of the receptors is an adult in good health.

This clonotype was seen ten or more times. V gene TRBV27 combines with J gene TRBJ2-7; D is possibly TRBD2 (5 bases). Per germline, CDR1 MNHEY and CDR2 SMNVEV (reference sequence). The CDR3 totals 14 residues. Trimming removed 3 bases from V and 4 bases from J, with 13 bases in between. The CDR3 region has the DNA TGTGCCAGCAGTTTGAGGGTAGGACGATACGAGCAGTACTTC. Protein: CASSLRVGRYEQYF.

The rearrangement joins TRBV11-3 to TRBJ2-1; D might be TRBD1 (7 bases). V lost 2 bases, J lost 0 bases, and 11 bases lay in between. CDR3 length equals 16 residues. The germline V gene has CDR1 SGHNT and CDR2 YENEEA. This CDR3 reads CASSLTGDSSYNEQFF. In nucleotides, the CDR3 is TGTGCCAGCAGCTTAACGGGGGACAGCTCCTACAATGAGCAGTTCTTC.

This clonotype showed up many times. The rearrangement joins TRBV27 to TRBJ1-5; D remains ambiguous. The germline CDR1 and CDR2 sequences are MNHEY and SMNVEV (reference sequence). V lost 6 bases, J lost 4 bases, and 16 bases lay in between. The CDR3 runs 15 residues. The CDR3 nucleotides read TGTGCCAGCAGCCGCTCGGGCCTCCAGAATCAGCCCCAGCATTTT. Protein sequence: CASSRSGLQNQPQHF.

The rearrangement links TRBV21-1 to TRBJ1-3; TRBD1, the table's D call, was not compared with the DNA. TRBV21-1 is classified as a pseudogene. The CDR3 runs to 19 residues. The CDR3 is CASSKGPPQGSTSGNTIYF. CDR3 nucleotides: TGTGCCAGCAGCAAAGGCCCCCCACAGGGTTCCACCTCTGGAAACACCATATATTTT.

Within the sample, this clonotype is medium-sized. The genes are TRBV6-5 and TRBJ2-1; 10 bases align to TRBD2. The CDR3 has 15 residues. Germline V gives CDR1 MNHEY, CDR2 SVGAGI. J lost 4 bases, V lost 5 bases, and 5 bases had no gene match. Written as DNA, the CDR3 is TGTGCCAGCAGTCTAACTAGCGGGACTTACAATGAGCAGTTCTTC. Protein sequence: CASSLTSGTYNEQFF.

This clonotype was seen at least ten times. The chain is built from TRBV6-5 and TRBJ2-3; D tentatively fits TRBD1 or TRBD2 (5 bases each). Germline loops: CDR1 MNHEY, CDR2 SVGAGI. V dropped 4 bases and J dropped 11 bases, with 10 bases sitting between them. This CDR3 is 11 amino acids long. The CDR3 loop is CASSFTGQQYF. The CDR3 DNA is TGTGCCAGCAGTTTTACGGGGCAGCAGTATTTT.

The CDR3 is CASSLYSGVNEQFF. The CDR3 DNA is TGTGCCAGCAGCCTCTATTCAGGGGTAAATGAGCAGTTCTTC. This chain joins TRBV7-2 and TRBJ2-1, with D tentatively TRBD1 (6 bases). The CDR3 consists of 14 residues. V was clipped by 5 bases and J by 7 bases, with 15 bases between them. CDR1 and CDR2 from the germline V gene are SGHTA and FQGNSA.

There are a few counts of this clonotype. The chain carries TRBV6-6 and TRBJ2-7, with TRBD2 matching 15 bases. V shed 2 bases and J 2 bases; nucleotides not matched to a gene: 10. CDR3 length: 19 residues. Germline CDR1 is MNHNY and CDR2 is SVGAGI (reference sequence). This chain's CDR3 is CASSYGKGLAGGRTYEQYF. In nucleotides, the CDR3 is TGTGCCAGCAGTTACGGAAAGGGACTAGCGGGAGGCAGAACCTACGAGCAGTACTTC.

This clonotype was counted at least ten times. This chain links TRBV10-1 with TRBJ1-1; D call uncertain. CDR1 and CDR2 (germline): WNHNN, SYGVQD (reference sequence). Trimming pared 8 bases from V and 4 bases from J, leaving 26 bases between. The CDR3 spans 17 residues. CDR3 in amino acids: CASHFRDSTPQPTEAFF. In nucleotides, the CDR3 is TGCGCCAGCCATTTCCGAGACTCGACACCTCAACCCACTGAAGCTTTCTTT.

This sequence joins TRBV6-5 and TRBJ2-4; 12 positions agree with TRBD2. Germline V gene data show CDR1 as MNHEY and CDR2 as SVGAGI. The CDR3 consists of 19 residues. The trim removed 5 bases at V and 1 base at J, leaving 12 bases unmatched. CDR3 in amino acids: CASSRLAGAPGSAKNIQYF. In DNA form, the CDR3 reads TGTGCCAGCAGTAGACTAGCGGGGGCCCCTGGGTCTGCCAAAAACATTCAGTACTTC.